A single T cell receptor (beta chain) is shown here with its context. Its antigen is currently unknown. The assay was immunoSEQ multiplex PCR, and TCRdb's table has in-frame clones only and misses some. The table lists around 50,000 clones, about three fifths of them singletons. The V and J ends lost 5 bases and 4 bases respectively, with 14 bases between them. CDR3 length: 14 residues. Per germline, CDR1 LNHDA and CDR2 SQIVND (reference sequence). This sample was included in a study of cytotoxic CD8 clonotypes in ibrutinib-treated CLL. Findings and limits, study-wide: Sampling times (in sustained-remission versus progressing patients) were not the same.

This chain links TRBV19 with TRBJ2-5; D is possibly TRBD2 (7 bases). This TCR was sampled from a human donor with chronic lymphocytic leukemia. Sequencing was performed on PBMCs, taken after 24 months of ibrutinib treatment. This chain's CDR3 is CASSPGGPVETQYF. The CDR3 DNA reads TGTGCCAGTAGTCCCGGGGGGCCGGTAGAGACCCAGTACTTC.